Below are 3 T cell receptor beta chains sequenced from a single sample in a study of B cell selection in AIRE deficiency. Measured with immunoSEQ multiplex PCR; TCRdb has only the in-frame clones, and not every one. The data contain fewer than 25,000 clones, around 90% of them singletons. Sorted regulatory T cells were CD4-positive, CD25-high and CD127-low or negative. The sequenced sample was CD4+CD25+ Tregs sorted from PBMCs. The receptors were gathered from a human donor in good health.

The rearrangement joins TRBV30 to TRBJ1-4; TRBD1 agrees at 8 bases. CDR1 is GTSNPN, CDR2 SVGIG, per germline (reference sequence). This CDR3 spans 17 amino acids. V lost 8 bases to trimming and J lost 2 bases; unmatched junction nucleotides: 16. The CDR3 sequence is CAGAATRDRRTNEKLFF. CDR3 sequence (DNA): TGTGCCGGAGCGGCCACCCGGGACAGGCGGACTAATGAAAAACTGTTTTTT.

This clone was counted once. The rearrangement uses TRBV18 and TRBJ1-1; D gene uncertain. Germline V gene sequence: CDR1 KGHSH, CDR2 LQKENI. Trimming pared 6 bases from V and 10 bases from J, leaving 18 bases between. This CDR3 comprises 13 residues. DNA of the CDR3: TGTGCCAGCTCCCCGGGTCCCTCACTCCCAGCTTTCTTT. Protein sequence: CASSPGPSLPAFF. The variable domain in full, completed from reference TRBV18 and TRBJ1-1, reads NAGVMQNPRHLVRRRGQEARLRCSPMKGHSHVYWYRQLPEEGLKFMVYLQKENIIDESGMPKERFSAEFPKEGPSILRIQQVVRGDSAAYFCASSPGPSLPAFFGQGTRLTVV.

The rearrangement links TRBV7-9 to TRBJ2-7, with TRBD2 matching over 7 bases. Looked up from germline, CDR1 is SEHNR and CDR2 is FQNEAQ (reference sequence). The CDR3 runs 14 residues. The V gene end was trimmed by 4 bases and the J gene end by 3 bases; junction bases not matched to a gene: 6. The CDR3 here is CASSSQGGSYEQYF. The CDR3 DNA is TGTGCCAGCAGCTCCCAGGGAGGGAGCTACGAGCAGTACTTC.